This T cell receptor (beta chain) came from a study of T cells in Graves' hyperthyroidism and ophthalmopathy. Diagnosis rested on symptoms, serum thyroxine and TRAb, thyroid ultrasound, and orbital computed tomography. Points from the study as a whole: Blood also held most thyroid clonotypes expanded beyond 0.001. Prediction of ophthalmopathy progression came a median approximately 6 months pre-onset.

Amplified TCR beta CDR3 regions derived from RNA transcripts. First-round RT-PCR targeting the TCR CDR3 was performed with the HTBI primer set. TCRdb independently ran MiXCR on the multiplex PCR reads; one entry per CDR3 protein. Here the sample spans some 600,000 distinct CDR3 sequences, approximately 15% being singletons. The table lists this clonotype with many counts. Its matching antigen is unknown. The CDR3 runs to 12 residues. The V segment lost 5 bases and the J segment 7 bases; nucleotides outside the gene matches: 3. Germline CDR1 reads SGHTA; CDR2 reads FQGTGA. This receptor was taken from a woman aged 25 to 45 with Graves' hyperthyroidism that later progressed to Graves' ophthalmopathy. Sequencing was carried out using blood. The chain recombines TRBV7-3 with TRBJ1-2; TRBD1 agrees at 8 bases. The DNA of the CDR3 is TGTGCCAGCAGCACCGGGACAGGTGGCTACACCTTC. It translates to CASSTGTGGYTF.